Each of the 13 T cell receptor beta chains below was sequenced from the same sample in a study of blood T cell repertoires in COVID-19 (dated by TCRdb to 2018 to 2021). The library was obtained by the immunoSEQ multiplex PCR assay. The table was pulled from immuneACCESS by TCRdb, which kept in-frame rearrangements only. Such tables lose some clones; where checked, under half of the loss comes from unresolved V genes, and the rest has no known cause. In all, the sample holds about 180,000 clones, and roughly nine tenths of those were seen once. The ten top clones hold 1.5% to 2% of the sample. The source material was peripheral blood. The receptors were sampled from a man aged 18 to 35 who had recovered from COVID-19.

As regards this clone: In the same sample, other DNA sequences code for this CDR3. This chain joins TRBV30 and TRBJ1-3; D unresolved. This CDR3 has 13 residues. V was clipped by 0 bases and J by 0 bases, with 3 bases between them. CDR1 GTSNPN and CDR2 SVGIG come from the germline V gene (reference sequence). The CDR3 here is CAWSVLSGNTIYF. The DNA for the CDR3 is TGTGCCTGGAGTGTACTCTCTGGAAACACCATATATTTT.

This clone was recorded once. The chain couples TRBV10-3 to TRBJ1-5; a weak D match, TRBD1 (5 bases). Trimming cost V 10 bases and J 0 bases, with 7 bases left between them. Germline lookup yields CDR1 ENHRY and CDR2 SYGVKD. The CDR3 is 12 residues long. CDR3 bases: TGTGCCACCCAGGGTAGCAATCAGCCCCAGCATTTT. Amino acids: CATQGSNQPQHF.

The CDR3, as DNA: TGTGCCAGCAGTTCTCAGGGGGCCCACTCTGGAAACACCATATATTTT. Protein product: CASSSQGAHSGNTIYF. The chain has TRBV5-4 and TRBJ1-3; 8 nucleotides agree with TRBD1. This CDR3 comprises 16 residues. The junction had 7 bases not matched to a gene; V was cut back by 5 bases and J by 0 bases. Per germline, CDR1 SGHNT and CDR2 YYREEE (reference sequence).

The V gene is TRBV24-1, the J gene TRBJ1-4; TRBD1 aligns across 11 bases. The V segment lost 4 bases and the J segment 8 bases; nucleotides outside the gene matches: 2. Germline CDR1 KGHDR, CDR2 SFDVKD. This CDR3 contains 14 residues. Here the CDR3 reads CATSEGQGVEKLFF. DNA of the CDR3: TGTGCCACCAGTGAGGGACAGGGGGTCGAAAAACTGTTTTTT.

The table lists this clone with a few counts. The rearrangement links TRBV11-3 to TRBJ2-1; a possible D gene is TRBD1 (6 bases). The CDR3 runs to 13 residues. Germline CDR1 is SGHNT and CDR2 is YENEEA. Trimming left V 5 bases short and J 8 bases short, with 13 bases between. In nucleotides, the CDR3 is TGTGCCAGCAGCCAGAGTTGGACAGATGAGCAGTTCTTC. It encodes CASSQSWTDEQFF. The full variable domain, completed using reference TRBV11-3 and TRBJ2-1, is EAGVVQSPRYKIIEKKQPVAFWCNPISGHNTLYWYLQNLGQGPELLIRYENEEAVDDSQLPKDRFSAERLKGVDSTLKIQPAELGDSAVYLCASSQSWTDEQFFGPGTRLTVL.

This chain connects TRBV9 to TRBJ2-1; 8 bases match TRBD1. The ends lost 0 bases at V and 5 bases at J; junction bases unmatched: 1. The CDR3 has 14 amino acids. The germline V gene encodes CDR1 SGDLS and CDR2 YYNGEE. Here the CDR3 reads CASSVGQGNNEQFF. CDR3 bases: TGTGCCAGCAGCGTAGGACAGGGGAACAATGAGCAGTTCTTC.

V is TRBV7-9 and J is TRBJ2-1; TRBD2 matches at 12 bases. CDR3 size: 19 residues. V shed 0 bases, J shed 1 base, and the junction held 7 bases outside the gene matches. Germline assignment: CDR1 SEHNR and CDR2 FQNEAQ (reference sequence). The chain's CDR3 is CASSLAASGRAPSYNEQFF. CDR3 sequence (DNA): TGTGCCAGCAGCTTAGCGGCTAGCGGGAGGGCGCCTTCCTACAATGAGCAGTTCTTC. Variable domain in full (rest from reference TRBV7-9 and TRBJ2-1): DTGVSQNPRHKITKRGQNVTFRCDPISEHNRLYWYRQTLGQGPEFLTYFQNEAQLEKSRLLSDRFSAERPKGSFSTLEIQRTEQGDSAMYLCASSLAASGRAPSYNEQFFGPGTRLTVL.

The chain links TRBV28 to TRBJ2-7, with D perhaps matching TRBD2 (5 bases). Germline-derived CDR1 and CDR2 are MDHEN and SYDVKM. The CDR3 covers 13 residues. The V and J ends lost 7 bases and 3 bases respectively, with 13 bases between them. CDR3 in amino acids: CASTPPGYYEQYF. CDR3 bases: TGTGCCAGCACCCCCCCGGGGTACTACGAGCAGTACTTC.

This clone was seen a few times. This CDR3 reads CASSLDRGTGNTEAFF. CDR3 DNA: TGTGCCAGCAGTTTGGATAGGGGGACAGGGAACACTGAAGCTTTCTTT. The V call is TRBV7-6, the J call TRBJ1-1; 8 bases agree with TRBD1. The CDR3 is 16 amino acids. J gave up 1 base and V 6 bases, and 10 bases lay outside the gene matches. Germline CDR1 reads SGHVS; CDR2 reads FNYEAQ.

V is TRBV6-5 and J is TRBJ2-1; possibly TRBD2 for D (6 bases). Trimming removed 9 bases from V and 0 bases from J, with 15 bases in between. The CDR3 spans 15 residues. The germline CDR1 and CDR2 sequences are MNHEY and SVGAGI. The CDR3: CARGGVPSSYNEQFF. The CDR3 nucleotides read TGTGCCAGAGGCGGGGTCCCCTCCTCCTACAATGAGCAGTTCTTC.

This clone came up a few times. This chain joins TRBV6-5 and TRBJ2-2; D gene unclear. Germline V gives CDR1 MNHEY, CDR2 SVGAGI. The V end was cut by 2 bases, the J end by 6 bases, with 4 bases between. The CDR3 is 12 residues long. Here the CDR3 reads CASSYPAGELFF. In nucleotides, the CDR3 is TGTGCCAGCAGTTACCCTGCCGGGGAGCTGTTTTTT.

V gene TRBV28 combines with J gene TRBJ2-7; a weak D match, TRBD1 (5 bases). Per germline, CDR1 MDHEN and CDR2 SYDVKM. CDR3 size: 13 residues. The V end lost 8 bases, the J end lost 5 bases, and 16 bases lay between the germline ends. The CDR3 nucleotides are TGTGCCAGCCGGACACCTTTTGACGACGAGCAGTACTTC. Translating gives CASRTPFDDEQYF. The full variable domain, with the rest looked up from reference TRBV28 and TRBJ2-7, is DVKVTQSSRYLVKRTGEKVFLECVQDMDHENMFWYRQDPGLGLRLIYFSYDVKMKEKGDIPEGYSVSREKKERFSLILESASTNQTSMYLCASRTPFDDEQYFGPGTRLTVT.

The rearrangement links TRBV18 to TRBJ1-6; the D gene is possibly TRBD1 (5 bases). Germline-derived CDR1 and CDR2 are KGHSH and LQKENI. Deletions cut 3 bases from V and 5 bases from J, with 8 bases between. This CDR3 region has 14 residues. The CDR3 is CASSPGGDNSPLHF. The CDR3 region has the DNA TGTGCCAGCTCACCGGGGGGAGATAATTCACCCCTCCACTTT.